These 25 T cell receptor beta chains came from one sample sequenced in a study of beta chain features in type 1 diabetes. The study's findings and limits: Patients with Type 1 diabetes showed moderately but significantly shorter TCRB CDR3s in all four CD4+ subsets.

For these receptors, no antigen is known. The isolated RNA, all of it, was reverse transcribed, so expressed TCRB transcripts were what got sequenced. Clones were read by immunoSEQ multiplex PCR, and TCRdb kept only the in-frame ones, dropping some. The sample yields under 300,000 clones, approximately 15% seen once. Sequencing was performed on naive CD4+ T cells from blood. The receptor source for this set is a man aged 25-45 years with type 1 diabetes.

This clone was counted between two and nine times. The V and J genes are TRBV5-6 and TRBJ2-7; perhaps TRBD2 as D (6 bases). Looked up from germline, CDR1 is SGHDT and CDR2 is YYEEEE. V was trimmed by 0 bases and J by 2 bases, leaving 12 bases between them. This CDR3 spans 15 amino acids. Written as DNA, the CDR3 is TGTGCCAGCAGCTTGGTGGGACTCCAAGCCTACGAGCAGTACTTC. Translation: CASSLVGLQAYEQYF.

This clone came up a few times. The CDR3 loop reads CASSYDRGPEAFF. CDR3 bases: TGTGCCAGCAGCTATGACAGGGGGCCTGAAGCTTTCTTT. The chain has TRBV11-2 and TRBJ1-1; 10 bases are a match to TRBD1. V lost 4 bases, J lost 6 bases, and 2 bases stayed unmatched. The length of the CDR3 is 13 residues. Germline V gene lookup returns CDR1 SGHAT and CDR2 FQNNGV.

The chain uses TRBV13 and TRBJ2-3; 8 positions match TRBD1. V shed 6 bases and J 3 bases; nucleotides not matched to a gene: 2. From germline, CDR1 is PRHDT and CDR2 FYEKMQ (reference sequence). The CDR3 is 13 amino acids. CDR3 coding DNA: TGTGCCAGCAGACGACAGGGGACAGATACGCAGTATTTT. It translates to CASRRQGTDTQYF.

The V call is TRBV5-6, the J call TRBJ2-4; a weak D match, TRBD2 (6 bases). This CDR3 has 14 amino acids. Trimming stripped 4 bases from V and 1 base from J, with 9 bases between. The germline gives CDR1 SGHDT, CDR2 YYEEEE. The CDR3 coding sequence is TGTGCCAGCAGCCTGGAGGGGGCCAAAAACATTCAGTACTTC. Translated, it gives CASSLEGAKNIQYF.

This clone was detected only a few times. Written as DNA, the CDR3 is TGTGCCATCAGTGAGTCCACACCTAACTATGGCTACACCTTC. It codes for CAISESTPNYGYTF. This chain connects TRBV10-3 to TRBJ1-2; D is uncertain. The V end lost 0 bases, the J end lost 0 bases, and 5 bases lay between the germline ends. The length of the CDR3 is 14 residues. From germline, CDR1 is ENHRY and CDR2 SYGVKD.

The chain uses TRBV5-1 and TRBJ1-2, with D maybe TRBD1 (5 bases). The CDR3 sequence is 16 residues long. Per germline, CDR1 SGHRS and CDR2 YFSETQ. V lost 4 bases and J lost 0, with 16 bases in between. CDR3 in DNA: TGCGCCAGCAGCGAAGGTACAGGCTCTTCTAACTATGGCTACACCTTC. Protein product: CASSEGTGSSNYGYTF.

This CDR3 reads CASRVDRALYEQYF. The CDR3 coding sequence is TGTGCCAGCAGGGTGGACAGGGCCCTCTACGAGCAGTACTTC. J is TRBJ2-7 and V is TRBV6-7; 8 positions match TRBD1. TRBV6-7 is placed among ORFs of uncertain function. The CDR3 spans 14 residues. The V gene end was trimmed by 6 bases and the J gene end by 3 bases; junction bases not matched to a gene: 7.

The V and J genes are TRBV30 and TRBJ2-3; no firm D call. Germline V gene data show CDR1 as GTSNPN and CDR2 as SVGIG (reference sequence). Trimming stripped 5 bases from V and 2 bases from J, with 11 bases between. This CDR3 has 13 amino acids. CDR3 sequence: CAWSLSLTDTQYF. CDR3 in DNA: TGTGCCTGGTCCTTGTCTCTCACAGATACGCAGTATTTT.

This chain uses TRBV10-3 with TRBJ1-5, with 7 bases aligning to TRBD1. From germline, CDR1 is ENHRY and CDR2 SYGVKD. V was pared by 10 bases and J by 3 bases, with 6 bases of the junction left unmatched. CDR3 size: 13 residues. CDR3 nucleotide sequence: TGTGCCACAAGGGACAGCTTCAATCAGCCCCAGCATTTT. Protein sequence: CATRDSFNQPQHF.

This clone appeared a few times. The chain has TRBV4-1 and TRBJ2-2, with D perhaps TRBD1 (5 bases). Germline V gene lookup returns CDR1 MGHRA and CDR2 YSYEKL. Trimming pared 1 base from V and 6 bases from J, leaving 15 bases between. CDR3 length equals 16 residues. CDR3 residues: CASSQVYTGNAGELFF. In nucleotides, the CDR3 is TGCGCCAGCAGCCAAGTTTATACAGGAAACGCCGGGGAGCTGTTTTTT.

This clone was counted a few times. The rearrangement links TRBV15 to TRBJ1-2; 9 bases are shared with TRBD1. This CDR3 comprises 14 residues. Per the germline V gene, CDR1 is LNHNV and CDR2 is YYDKDF (reference sequence). V shed 0 bases, J shed 5 bases, and the junction held 1 base outside the gene matches. This chain's CDR3 is CATSREGTGYGYTF. The CDR3 DNA reads TGTGCCACCAGCAGAGAAGGGACAGGGTATGGCTACACCTTC.

There are a few counts of this clone. At one of its ends the junction is not consistent with the germline gene, which may arise from a read error. This sequence joins TRBV4-1 and TRBJ2-3; 8 nucleotides align to TRBD2. Germline loops: CDR1 MGHRA, CDR2 YSYEKL. The CDR3 spans 15 residues. CDR3 coding DNA: TGTGCCAGCAGCCGGGAGCGGGAGAGGACAGATACGCAGTATTTT. Translation gives CASSRERERTDTQYF.

This clone was seen a handful of times. J is TRBJ2-2 and V is TRBV5-1; 8 nucleotides agree with TRBD1. Germline CDR1 and CDR2: SGHRS and YFSETQ. Trimming removed 1 base from V and 6 bases from J; junction bases left unmatched: 5. CDR3 length: 15 residues. CDR3: CASSLRTGSPGELFF. For the CDR3, the DNA is TGCGCCAGCAGCTTGCGGACAGGGAGTCCCGGGGAGCTGTTTTTT.

The chain links TRBV15 to TRBJ2-7, with a possible D match to TRBD2 (6 bases). The germline gives CDR1 LNHNV, CDR2 YYDKDF (reference sequence). The CDR3 runs 14 residues. Trimming removed 6 bases from V and 0 bases from J, with 12 bases in between. The CDR3 bases are TGTGCCACCAGTTTAGGAGGGAGCTCCTACGAGCAGTACTTC. The encoded protein is CATSLGGSSYEQYF.

The table lists this clone with a few counts. The chain is built from TRBV4-1 and TRBJ1-2; 8 nucleotides line up with TRBD1. CDR3 length: 13 residues. The germline CDR1 and CDR2 sequences are MGHRA and YSYEKL. V lost 4 bases, J lost 10 bases, and 8 bases stayed unmatched. CDR3 protein: CASSRYETGDYTF. The CDR3 DNA reads as TGCGCCAGCAGCCGTTATGAGACAGGGGACTACACCTTC.

This clone was recorded a few times. The chain recombines TRBV5-4 with TRBJ2-5, with 8 bases matching TRBD2. V lost 4 bases to trimming and J lost 4 bases; unmatched junction nucleotides: 9. The CDR3 covers 15 residues. Germline V gene data show CDR1 as SGHNT and CDR2 as YYREEE (reference sequence). The CDR3 region is CASSPRTGGRETQYF. CDR3 in DNA: TGTGCCAGCAGCCCCAGGACGGGGGGGAGAGAGACCCAGTACTTC. Together with reference TRBV5-4 and TRBJ2-5, the CDR3 gives the full variable domain: ETGVTQSPTHLIKTRGQQVTLRCSSQSGHNTVSWYQQALGQGPQFIFQYYREEENGRGNFPPRFSGLQFPNYSSELNVNALELDDSALYLCASSPRTGGRETQYFGPGTRLLVL.

A single count supports this clone. The chain joins TRBV5-1 to TRBJ2-7; the match to TRBD1 covers 10 bases. Germline V CDR1 and CDR2: SGHRS, YFSETQ. The CDR3 spans 15 residues. Trimming removed 2 bases from V and 4 bases from J; junction bases left unmatched: 6. In DNA, the CDR3 is TGCGCCAGCAGCTTTCCGGGACAGGGGATATACGAGCAGTACTTC. It is translated as CASSFPGQGIYEQYF.

In the case of this clone: Other DNA sequences from this sample encode an identical CDR3 as well. This chain uses TRBV7-9 with TRBJ2-3; TRBD1 agrees at 8 bases. Germline values: CDR1 SEHNR, CDR2 FQNEAQ (reference sequence). This CDR3 comprises 14 residues. V was clipped by 6 bases and J by 2 bases; unmatched bases: 4. The CDR3 is CASSFQGATDTQYF. For the CDR3, the DNA is TGTGCCAGCAGTTTCCAGGGGGCCACAGATACGCAGTATTTT.

V usage is TRBV10-3 and J usage is TRBJ2-7; 7 bases line up with TRBD1. Germline CDR1 is ENHRY and CDR2 is SYGVKD. CDR3 length: 12 residues. After removal of 10 bases from V and 5 bases from J, the junction contained 8 bases not matched to a gene. The CDR3 protein is CATTGAGNEQYF. CDR3 nucleotides: TGTGCCACAACAGGGGCCGGAAACGAGCAGTACTTC.

This clone was recorded a few times. The chain is built from TRBV7-9 and TRBJ1-5, with 9 bases lining up with TRBD1. Germline lookup yields CDR1 SEHNR and CDR2 FQNEAQ (reference sequence). V lost 0 bases, J lost 4 bases, and 1 base stayed unmatched. The CDR3 contains 15 residues. The chain's CDR3 is CASSLAGTGNQPQHF. In DNA form, the CDR3 reads TGTGCCAGCAGCTTAGCCGGGACAGGGAATCAGCCCCAGCATTTT.

As regards this clone: The same CDR3 arises from other DNA sequences in this sample as well. The chain combines TRBV30 with TRBJ1-3; D is perhaps TRBD1 (5 bases). Germline values: CDR1 GTSNPN, CDR2 SVGIG (reference sequence). The CDR3 runs to 15 residues. V was trimmed by 0 bases and J by 0 bases, leaving 9 bases between them. CDR3 protein: CAWSVRRGSGNTIYF. The CDR3 DNA reads TGTGCCTGGAGTGTACGGAGGGGCTCTGGAAACACCATATATTTT. Based on the CDR3 plus reference TRBV30 and TRBJ1-3, the full variable domain is SQTIHQWPATLVQPVGSPLSLECTVEGTSNPNLYWYRQAAGRGLQLLFYSVGIGQISSEVPQNLSASRPQDRQFILSSKKLLLSDSGFYLCAWSVRRGSGNTIYFGEGSWLTVV.

This clone was counted only a few times. The gene calls are TRBV19 and TRBJ2-7; D not resolved. CDR1 and CDR2 (germline): LNHDA, SQIVND (reference sequence). Trimming took 8 bases from V and 2 from J, leaving 13 bases between them. The CDR3 runs to 13 residues. This CDR3 reads CASSPGVPYEQYF. CDR3 DNA sequence: TGTGCCAGTTCTCCCGGTGTCCCCTACGAGCAGTACTTC.

The chain recombines TRBV30 with TRBJ1-5; the match to TRBD1 covers 9 bases. The J segment lost 7 bases and the V segment lost 4 bases, leaving 2 bases of the junction unmatched. This CDR3 spans 12 amino acids. Looked up from germline, CDR1 is GTSNPN and CDR2 is SVGIG (reference sequence). The CDR3 spells CAWTGTGQPQHF. The DNA of the CDR3 is TGTGCCTGGACCGGGACAGGGCAGCCCCAGCATTTT.

This clone showed up just a few times. The chain links TRBV2 to TRBJ1-5; possible D gene TRBD1, 6 bases. V was clipped by 6 bases and J by 0 bases, with 15 bases between them. CDR1 SNHLY and CDR2 FYNNEI come from the germline V gene. This CDR3 comprises 16 residues. CDR3 in DNA: TGTGCCAGCAGGCCAAACAGGGCTTATAGCAATCAGCCCCAGCATTTT. It yields the protein CASRPNRAYSNQPQHF.

A few counts support this clone. CDR3 sequence (DNA): TGTGCCTGGAGTGTACAGTACGAGCAGTACTTC. Translating it yields CAWSVQYEQYF. The chain couples TRBV30 to TRBJ2-7, with D unresolved. The CDR3 is 11 amino acids. V lost 0 bases and J 4 bases, leaving 4 bases between the germline ends. In germline, CDR1 is GTSNPN, CDR2 SVGIG (reference sequence).